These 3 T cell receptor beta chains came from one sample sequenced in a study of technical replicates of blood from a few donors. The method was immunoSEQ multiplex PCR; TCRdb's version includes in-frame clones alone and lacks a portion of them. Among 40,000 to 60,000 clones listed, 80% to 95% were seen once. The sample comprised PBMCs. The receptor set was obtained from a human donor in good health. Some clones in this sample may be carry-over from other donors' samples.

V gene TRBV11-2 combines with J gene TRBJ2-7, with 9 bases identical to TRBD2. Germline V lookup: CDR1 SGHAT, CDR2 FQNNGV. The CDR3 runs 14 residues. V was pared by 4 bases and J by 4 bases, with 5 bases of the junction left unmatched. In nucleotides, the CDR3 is TGTGCCAGCAGCTCCCTAGCGGGGCAATACGAGCAGTACTTC. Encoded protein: CASSSLAGQYEQYF.

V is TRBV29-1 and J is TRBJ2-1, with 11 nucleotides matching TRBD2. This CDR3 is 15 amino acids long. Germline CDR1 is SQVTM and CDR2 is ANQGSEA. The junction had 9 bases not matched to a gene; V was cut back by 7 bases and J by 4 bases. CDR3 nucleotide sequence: TGCAGCGCTATTAGCGGGGGGGCCATTTACAATGAGCAGTTCTTC. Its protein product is CSAISGGAIYNEQFF.

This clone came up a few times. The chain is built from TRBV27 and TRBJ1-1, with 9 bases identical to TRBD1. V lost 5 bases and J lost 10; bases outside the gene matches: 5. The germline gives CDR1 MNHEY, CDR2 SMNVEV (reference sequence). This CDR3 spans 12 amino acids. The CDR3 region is CASSATGGIAFF. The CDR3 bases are TGTGCCAGCAGTGCGACAGGGGGAATAGCTTTCTTT.